Sequencing of this T cell receptor beta chain was carried out in a study of blood T cell repertoires in COVID-19. Study details: Acute and convalescent COVID-19 specimens originated in the United States, Italy and Spain.

The CDR3 contains 16 residues. Trimming took 9 bases from V and 6 from J, leaving 24 bases between them. Germline-derived CDR1 and CDR2 are LNHDA and SQIVND (reference sequence). Sequenced by immunoSEQ multiplex PCR; TCRdb stores in-frame clones only, minus some. This table has some 15,000 clones, roughly four fifths appearing once. The sequenced sample consisted of peripheral blood. This clonotype originated in a woman between 65 and 79 years old with active COVID-19. V is TRBV19 and J is TRBJ2-1, with D tentatively TRBD2 (7 bases). Here the CDR3 reads CASSPYRDYPANEQFF. The DNA for the CDR3 is TGTGCCAGCTCTCCTTACAGGGACTACCCTGCCAATGAGCAGTTCTTC. Full variable domain (outside the CDR3, taken from reference TRBV19 and TRBJ2-1): DGGITQSPKYLFRKEGQNVTLSCEQNLNHDAMYWYRQDPGQGLRLIYYSQIVNDFQKGDIAEGYSVSREKKESFPLTVTSAQKNPTAFYLCASSPYRDYPANEQFFGPGTRLTVL.